These 2 T cell receptor beta chains were all obtained from the same sample, sequenced in a study of T cells in Graves' hyperthyroidism and ophthalmopathy. Template material for amplifying TCR beta CDR3 regions consisted of RNA transcripts. First-round RT-PCR targeting the TCR CDR3 was performed with the HTBI primer set. MiXCR, applied by TCRdb to the multiplex PCR reads, yields one record per CDR3 protein. This table has 250,000 or so distinct CDR3 sequences, 13% to 15% appearing once. Sequenced sample: blood. The receptors derive from a woman aged 50 to 65 with Graves' hyperthyroidism that later progressed to Graves' ophthalmopathy.

The sample holds many counts of this clonotype. CDR3 loop: CASSSGLAGVRGEQFF. CDR3 nucleotides: TGTGCCAGCAGCTCAGGACTAGCGGGAGTGCGGGGTGAGCAGTTCTTC. This chain links TRBV7-2 with TRBJ2-1; TRBD2 aligns across 13 bases. V shed 4 bases and J 9 bases; nucleotides not matched to a gene: 9. This CDR3 region has 16 residues. In germline, CDR1 is SGHTA, CDR2 FQGNSA.

Remarks on this clonotype: This sequence may be a read error, since a much larger clone differs from it by one base. The V and J genes are TRBV28 and TRBJ2-5, with 8 bases lining up with TRBD1. Germline CDR1 reads MDHEN; CDR2 reads SYDVKM. Trimming cost V 7 bases and J 0 bases; bases outside gene matches: 4. The CDR3 loop spans 14 amino acids. The CDR3 sequence: CASTRTGHQETQYF. CDR3 DNA sequence: TGTGCCAGCACTCGGACAGGGCACCAAGAGACCCAGTACTTC.